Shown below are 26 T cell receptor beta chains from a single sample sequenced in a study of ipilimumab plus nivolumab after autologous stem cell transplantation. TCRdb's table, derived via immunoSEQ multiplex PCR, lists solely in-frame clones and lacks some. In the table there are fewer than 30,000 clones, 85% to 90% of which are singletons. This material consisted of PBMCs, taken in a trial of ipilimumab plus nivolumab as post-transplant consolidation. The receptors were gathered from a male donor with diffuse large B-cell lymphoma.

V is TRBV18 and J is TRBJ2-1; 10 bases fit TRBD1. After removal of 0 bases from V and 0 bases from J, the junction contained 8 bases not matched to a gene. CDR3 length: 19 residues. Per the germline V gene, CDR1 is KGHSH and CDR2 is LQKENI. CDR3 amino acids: CASSPPRDRGTFSYNEQFF. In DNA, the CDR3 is TGTGCCAGCTCACCACCCCGGGACAGGGGTACCTTCTCCTACAATGAGCAGTTCTTC.

CDR3 sequence: CASRADGDTQYF. The DNA for the CDR3 is TGTGCCAGCAGAGCAGACGGAGATACGCAGTATTTT. The chain recombines TRBV2 with TRBJ2-3; D is undetermined. Trimming cost V 6 bases and J 5 bases, with 9 bases left between them. The CDR3 totals 12 residues. Germline CDR1 is SNHLY and CDR2 is FYNNEI.

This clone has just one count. The CDR3: CASSQVGAYNEQFF. The CDR3 DNA reads as TGTGCCAGCAGCCAAGTAGGGGCCTACAATGAGCAGTTCTTC. The chain couples TRBV14 to TRBJ2-1; maybe TRBD1 (5 bases). Trimming stripped 1 base from V and 2 bases from J, with 6 bases between. CDR3 length equals 14 residues. Looked up from germline, CDR1 is SGHDN and CDR2 is FVKESK.

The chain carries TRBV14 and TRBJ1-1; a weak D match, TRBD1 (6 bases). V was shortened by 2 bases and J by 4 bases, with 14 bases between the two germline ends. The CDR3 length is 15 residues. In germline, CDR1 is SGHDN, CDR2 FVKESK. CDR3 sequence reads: CASSQSRGPGTEAFF. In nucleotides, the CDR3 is TGTGCCAGCAGCCAATCGCGGGGGCCGGGCACTGAAGCTTTCTTT.

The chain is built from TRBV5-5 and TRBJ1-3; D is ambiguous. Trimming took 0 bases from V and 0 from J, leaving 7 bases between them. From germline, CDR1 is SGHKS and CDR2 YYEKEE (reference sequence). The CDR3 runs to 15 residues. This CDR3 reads CASSLVAFSGNTIYF. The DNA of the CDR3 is TGTGCCAGCAGCTTGGTTGCTTTCTCTGGAAACACCATATATTTT.

CDR3 region: CASSLWGTALTHEQYF. The CDR3 bases are TGTGCCAGCAGCCTATGGGGGACGGCGTTAACCCACGAGCAGTACTTC. The chain joins TRBV7-2 to TRBJ2-7; D tentatively fits TRBD1 or TRBD2 (5 bases each). The germline V gene has CDR1 SGHTA and CDR2 FQGNSA. V gave up 5 bases and J gave up 5 bases, with 22 bases separating them. CDR3 length: 16 amino acids.

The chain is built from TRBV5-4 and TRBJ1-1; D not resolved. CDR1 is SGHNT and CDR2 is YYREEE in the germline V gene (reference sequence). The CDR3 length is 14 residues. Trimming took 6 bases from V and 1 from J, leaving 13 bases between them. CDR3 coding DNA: TGTGCCAGCACTACGGGAGATCCGAACACTGAAGCTTTCTTT. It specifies CASTTGDPNTEAFF.

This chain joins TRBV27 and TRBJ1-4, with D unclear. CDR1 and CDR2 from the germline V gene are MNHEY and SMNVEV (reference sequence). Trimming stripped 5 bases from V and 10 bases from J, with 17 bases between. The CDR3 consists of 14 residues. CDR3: CASSQYAREGKLFF. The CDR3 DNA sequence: TGTGCCAGCAGTCAATACGCTAGAGAGGGAAAACTGTTTTTT.

CDR3 sequence reads: CASSEANPQYTGELFF. CDR3 DNA sequence: TGTGCCAGCAGTGAAGCTAACCCGCAGTACACCGGGGAGCTGTTTTTT. The chain is built from TRBV2 and TRBJ2-2; D not certain. CDR1 and CDR2 (germline): SNHLY, FYNNEI. V dropped 0 bases and J dropped 3 bases, with 11 bases sitting between them. This CDR3 is 16 amino acids long.

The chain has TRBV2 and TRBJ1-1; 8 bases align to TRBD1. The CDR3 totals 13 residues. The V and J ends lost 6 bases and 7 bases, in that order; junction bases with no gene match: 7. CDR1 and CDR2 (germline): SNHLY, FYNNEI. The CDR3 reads CASRPNTGGEAFF. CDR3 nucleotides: TGTGCCAGCAGACCTAATACAGGGGGTGAAGCTTTCTTT.

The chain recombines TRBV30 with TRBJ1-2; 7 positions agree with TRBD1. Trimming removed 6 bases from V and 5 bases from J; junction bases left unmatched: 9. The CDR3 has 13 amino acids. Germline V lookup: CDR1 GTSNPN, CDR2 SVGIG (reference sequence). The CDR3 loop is CACRRDRPYGYTF. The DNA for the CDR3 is TGTGCCTGTCGAAGGGACAGACCGTATGGCTACACCTTC.

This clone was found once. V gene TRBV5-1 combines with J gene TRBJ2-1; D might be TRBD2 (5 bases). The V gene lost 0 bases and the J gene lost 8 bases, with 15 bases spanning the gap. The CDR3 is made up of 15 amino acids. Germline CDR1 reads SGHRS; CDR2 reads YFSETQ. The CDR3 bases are TGCGCCAGCAGCTTGGCCCTAGCATCTTCGTATGAGCAGTTCTTC. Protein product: CASSLALASSYEQFF.

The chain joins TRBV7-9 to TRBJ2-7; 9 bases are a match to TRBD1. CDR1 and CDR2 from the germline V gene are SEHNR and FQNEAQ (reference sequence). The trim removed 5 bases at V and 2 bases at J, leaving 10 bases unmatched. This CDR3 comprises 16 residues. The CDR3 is CASSRQTGTGPYEQYF. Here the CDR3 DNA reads TGTGCCAGCAGCCGCCAAACCGGGACAGGGCCCTACGAGCAGTACTTC. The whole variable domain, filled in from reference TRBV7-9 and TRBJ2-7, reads DTGVSQNPRHKITKRGQNVTFRCDPISEHNRLYWYRQTLGQGPEFLTYFQNEAQLEKSRLLSDRFSAERPKGSFSTLEIQRTEQGDSAMYLCASSRQTGTGPYEQYFGPGTRLTVT.

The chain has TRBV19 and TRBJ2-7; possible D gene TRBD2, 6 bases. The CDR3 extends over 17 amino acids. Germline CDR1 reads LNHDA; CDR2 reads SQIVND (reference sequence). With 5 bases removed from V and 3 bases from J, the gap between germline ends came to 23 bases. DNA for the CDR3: TGTGCCAGTAGTCCACGTCTTGCGGCCGGGGGAGACTACGAGCAGTACTTC. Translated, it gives CASSPRLAAGGDYEQYF.

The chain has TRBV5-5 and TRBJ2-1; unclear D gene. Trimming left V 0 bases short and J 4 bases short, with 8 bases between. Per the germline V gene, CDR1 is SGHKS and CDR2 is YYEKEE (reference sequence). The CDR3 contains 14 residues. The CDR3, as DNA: TGTGCCAGCAGCTTGGGTCTGGGATACAATGAGCAGTTCTTC. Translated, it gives CASSLGLGYNEQFF.

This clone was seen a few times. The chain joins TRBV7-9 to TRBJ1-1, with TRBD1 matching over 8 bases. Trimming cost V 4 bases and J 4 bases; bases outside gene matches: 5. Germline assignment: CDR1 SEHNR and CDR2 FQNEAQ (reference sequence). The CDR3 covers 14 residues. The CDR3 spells CASSSGTGSTEAFF. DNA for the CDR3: TGTGCCAGCAGCTCCGGGACAGGAAGCACTGAAGCTTTCTTT. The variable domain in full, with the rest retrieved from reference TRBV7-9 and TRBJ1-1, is DTGVSQNPRHKITKRGQNVTFRCDPISEHNRLYWYRQTLGQGPEFLTYFQNEAQLEKSRLLSDRFSAERPKGSFSTLEIQRTEQGDSAMYLCASSSGTGSTEAFFGQGTRLTVV.

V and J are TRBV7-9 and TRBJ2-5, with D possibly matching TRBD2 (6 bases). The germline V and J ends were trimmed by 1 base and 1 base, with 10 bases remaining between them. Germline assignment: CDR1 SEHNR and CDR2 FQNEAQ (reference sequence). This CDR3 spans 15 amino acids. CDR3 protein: CASSLGSGGQETQYF. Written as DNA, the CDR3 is TGTGCCAGCAGCTTAGGGTCCGGGGGCCAAGAGACCCAGTACTTC.

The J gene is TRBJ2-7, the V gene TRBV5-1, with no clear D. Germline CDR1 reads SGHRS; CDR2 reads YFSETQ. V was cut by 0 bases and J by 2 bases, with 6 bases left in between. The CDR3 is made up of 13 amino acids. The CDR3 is CASSLVATYEQYF. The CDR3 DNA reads TGCGCCAGCAGCTTGGTCGCAACCTACGAGCAGTACTTC.

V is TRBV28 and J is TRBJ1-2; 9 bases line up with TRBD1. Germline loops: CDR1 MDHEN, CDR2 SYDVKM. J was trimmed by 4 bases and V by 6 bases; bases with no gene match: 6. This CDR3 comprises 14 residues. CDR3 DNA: TGTGCCAGCAGCCGTACAGGGGGCGGCTATGGCTACACCTTC. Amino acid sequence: CASSRTGGGYGYTF.

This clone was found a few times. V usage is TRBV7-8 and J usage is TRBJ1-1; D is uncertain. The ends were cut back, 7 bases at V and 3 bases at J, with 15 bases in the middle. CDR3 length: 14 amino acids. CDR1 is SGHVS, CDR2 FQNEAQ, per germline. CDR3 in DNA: TGTGCCAGCACCCAACTGGCGGGCGACACTGAAGCTTTCTTT. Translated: CASTQLAGDTEAFF.

CDR3 in amino acids: CASSLGDGSSYEQYF. The CDR3 coding sequence is TGTGCCAGCAGCTTAGGCGACGGGAGCTCCTACGAGCAGTACTTC. The chain links TRBV7-9 to TRBJ2-7, with a possible D match to TRBD2 (6 bases). The V and J ends lost 1 base and 0 bases respectively, with 10 bases between them. This CDR3 region has 15 residues. Looked up from germline, CDR1 is SEHNR and CDR2 is FQNEAQ (reference sequence). Looking up the rest from reference TRBV7-9 and TRBJ2-7 gives the full variable domain: DTGVSQNPRHKITKRGQNVTFRCDPISEHNRLYWYRQTLGQGPEFLTYFQNEAQLEKSRLLSDRFSAERPKGSFSTLEIQRTEQGDSAMYLCASSLGDGSSYEQYFGPGTRLTVT.

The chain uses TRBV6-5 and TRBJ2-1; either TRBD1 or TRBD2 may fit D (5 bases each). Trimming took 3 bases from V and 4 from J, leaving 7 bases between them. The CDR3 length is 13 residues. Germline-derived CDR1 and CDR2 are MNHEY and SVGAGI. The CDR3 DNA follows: TGTGCCAGCAGTTATGGGGGTTACAATGAGCAGTTCTTC. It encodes CASSYGGYNEQFF.

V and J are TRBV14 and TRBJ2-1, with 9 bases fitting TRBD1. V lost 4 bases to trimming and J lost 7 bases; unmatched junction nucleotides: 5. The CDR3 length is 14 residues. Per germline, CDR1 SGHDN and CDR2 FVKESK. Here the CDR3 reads CASSRDRVRNEQFF. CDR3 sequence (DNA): TGTGCCAGCAGCCGGGACAGGGTGAGGAATGAGCAGTTCTTC.

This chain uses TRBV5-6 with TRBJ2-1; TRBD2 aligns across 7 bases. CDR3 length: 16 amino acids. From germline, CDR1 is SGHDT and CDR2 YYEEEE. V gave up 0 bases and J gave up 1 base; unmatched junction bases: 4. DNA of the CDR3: TGTGCCAGCAGCTTGGCTACGGGGGGTTCCTACAATGAGCAGTTCTTC. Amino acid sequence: CASSLATGGSYNEQFF.

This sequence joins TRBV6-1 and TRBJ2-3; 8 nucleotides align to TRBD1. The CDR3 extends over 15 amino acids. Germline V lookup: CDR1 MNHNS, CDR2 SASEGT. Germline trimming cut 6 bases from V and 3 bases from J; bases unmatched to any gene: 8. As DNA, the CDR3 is TGTGCCAGCAGCGAACGACAGGGGATGACAGATACGCAGTATTTT. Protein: CASSERQGMTDTQYF.

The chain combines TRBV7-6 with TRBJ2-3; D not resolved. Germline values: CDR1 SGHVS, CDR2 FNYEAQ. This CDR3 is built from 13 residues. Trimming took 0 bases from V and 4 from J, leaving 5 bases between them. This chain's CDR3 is CASSLARPDTQYF. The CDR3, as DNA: TGTGCCAGCAGCTTAGCGAGGCCAGATACGCAGTATTTT.